The 19 T cell receptor beta chains reported below all come from one sample, sequenced in a study of technical replicates of blood from several donors. Profiled with immunoSEQ multiplex PCR; TCRdb holds only in-frame clones, not every one. The data hold approximately 79,000 clones, with nearly 98% observed a single time. Source material: T cells isolated from PBMCs. Source of these receptors: a human donor in good health.

The chain carries TRBV5-6 and TRBJ2-1; 8 nucleotides line up with TRBD2. CDR3 length equals 13 residues. CDR1 and CDR2 from the germline V gene are SGHDT and YYEEEE. The trim removed 3 bases at V and 10 bases at J, leaving 6 bases unmatched. CDR3 region: CASSWTSSYEQFF. In DNA form, the CDR3 reads TGTGCCAGCAGCTGGACTAGCTCCTACGAGCAGTTCTTC.

V gene TRBV2 combines with J gene TRBJ2-1, with 11 bases fitting TRBD2. CDR1 and CDR2 from the germline V gene are SNHLY and FYNNEI. The CDR3 runs 17 residues. The J segment lost 6 bases and the V segment lost 7 bases, leaving 14 bases of the junction unmatched. CDR3 residues: CASTRFTSGSRRNEQFF. CDR3 DNA: TGTGCCAGCACTCGTTTTACTAGCGGGAGCAGGCGCAATGAGCAGTTCTTC.

The chain uses TRBV4-1 and TRBJ2-3; 11 nucleotides agree with TRBD1. With 4 bases clipped from V and 5 bases from J, the junction kept 11 bases outside the gene matches. There are 17 residues in the CDR3. Germline assignment: CDR1 MGHRA and CDR2 YSYEKL. The CDR3 nucleotides are TGCGCCAGCAGCCTCCAAGGTCGGACAGGGGGCAGAGATACGCAGTATTTT. Translated, it gives CASSLQGRTGGRDTQYF.

The V gene is TRBV5-4, the J gene TRBJ2-2; TRBD2 aligns across 8 bases. The CDR3 consists of 17 residues. V gave up 1 base and J gave up 2 bases; unmatched junction bases: 7. Germline values: CDR1 SGHNT, CDR2 YYREEE (reference sequence). CDR3 in amino acids: CASSLKAGGFNTGELFF. The CDR3 DNA reads TGTGCCAGCAGCTTGAAGGCGGGAGGTTTCAACACCGGGGAGCTGTTTTTT.

The chain employs TRBV4-3 and TRBJ2-7, with 11 nucleotides matching TRBD2. Germline trimming cut 6 bases from V and 0 bases from J; bases unmatched to any gene: 19. Germline V gene data show CDR1 as LGHNA and CDR2 as YSLEER. This CDR3 is built from 20 residues. In nucleotides, the CDR3 is TGCGCCAGCAGTGCTAGCCTCACCGGGACTAGCGGCACGAGCTCCTACGAGCAGTACTTC. Translated: CASSASLTGTSGTSSYEQYF.

The rearrangement uses TRBV30 and TRBJ1-2; no reliable D call. Trimming left V 0 bases short and J 10 bases short, with 9 bases between. This CDR3 contains 11 residues. The germline V gene encodes CDR1 GTSNPN and CDR2 SVGIG (reference sequence). CDR3 DNA: TGTGCCTGGAGTGTACTATTTGTCTACACCTTC. Protein product: CAWSVLFVYTF.

This chain links TRBV9 with TRBJ2-1, with 7 bases identical to TRBD1. V lost 3 bases, J lost 5 bases, and 8 bases stayed unmatched. The germline CDR1 and CDR2 sequences are SGDLS and YYNGEE. The CDR3 is made up of 15 amino acids. The CDR3 is CASSEGAFSNNEQFF. The CDR3 nucleotides read TGTGCCAGCAGCGAGGGGGCCTTTTCTAACAATGAGCAGTTCTTC.

The chain carries TRBV9 and TRBJ1-2; 8 bases are a match to TRBD1. V was clipped by 0 bases and J by 4 bases; unmatched bases: 5. The CDR3 spans 15 residues. Germline lookup yields CDR1 SGDLS and CDR2 YYNGEE. Here the CDR3 reads CASSVVAGGGYGYTF. The CDR3 DNA reads TGTGCCAGCAGCGTAGTAGCAGGGGGCGGCTATGGCTACACCTTC.

This chain links TRBV7-7 with TRBJ2-3; D gene unclear. V was trimmed by 8 bases and J by 2 bases, leaving 11 bases between them. CDR3 length: 13 amino acids. Germline CDR1 is SSHAT and CDR2 is FNYEAQ (reference sequence). The CDR3, as DNA: TGTGCCAGCGAGAACGGGTCCACAGATACGCAGTATTTT. Its translation: CASENGSTDTQYF.

The chain joins TRBV5-1 to TRBJ2-3, with 11 bases that match TRBD2. This CDR3 comprises 15 residues. Looked up from germline, CDR1 is SGHRS and CDR2 is YFSETQ. Trimming at V came to 1 base and at J to 5 bases, leaving 3 bases not matched to a gene. The DNA of the CDR3 is TGCGCCAGCAGCTTGACTAGCGGGAGCGGAGATACGCAGTATTTT. Protein product: CASSLTSGSGDTQYF.

The chain carries TRBV4-3 and TRBJ2-1; D is possibly TRBD2 (6 bases). Trimming removed 1 base from V and 8 bases from J, with 21 bases in between. The CDR3 sequence is 17 residues long. Germline V lookup: CDR1 LGHNA, CDR2 YSLEER. In DNA, the CDR3 is TGCGCCAGCAGCCAAGCCCCTCCGGGGCGGGGATGGGATGAGCAGTTCTTC. Protein product: CASSQAPPGRGWDEQFF.

The sample holds one count of this clone. The V and J genes are TRBV25-1 and TRBJ1-5; possibly TRBD1 for D (5 bases). The CDR3 totals 12 residues. Germline-derived CDR1 and CDR2 are MGHDK and SYGVNS. Trimming cost V 10 bases and J 1 base, with 8 bases left between them. The CDR3 sequence is CATQGSNQPQHF. The CDR3 DNA sequence: TGTGCCACCCAGGGAAGCAATCAGCCCCAGCATTTT. Complete variable domain (other parts from reference TRBV25-1 and TRBJ1-5): EADIYQTPRYLVIGTGKKITLECSQTMGHDKMYWYQQDPGMELHLIHYSYGVNSTEKGDLSSESTVSRIRTEHFPLTLESARPSHTSQYLCATQGSNQPQHFGDGTRLSIL.

Only one count was recorded for this clone. V usage is TRBV30 and J usage is TRBJ1-5; weak D call: TRBD1 (5 bases). Trimming cost V 3 bases and J 0 bases, with 9 bases left between them. CDR1 is GTSNPN, CDR2 SVGIG, per germline (reference sequence). The CDR3 runs to 14 residues. The CDR3 nucleotides read TGTGCCTGGAGGGACATTCTTAGCAATCAGCCCCAGCATTTT. This codes for CAWRDILSNQPQHF. Full variable domain (remainder filled in from reference TRBV30 and TRBJ1-5): SQTIHQWPATLVQPVGSPLSLECTVEGTSNPNLYWYRQAAGRGLQLLFYSVGIGQISSEVPQNLSASRPQDRQFILSSKKLLLSDSGFYLCAWRDILSNQPQHFGDGTRLSIL.

The J gene is TRBJ2-5, the V gene TRBV18; D might be TRBD2 (6 bases). Deletions cut 3 bases from V and 3 bases from J, with 11 bases between. CDR1 and CDR2 from the germline V gene are KGHSH and LQKENI. The CDR3 runs 14 residues. This CDR3 is CASSPRLAKETQYF. In DNA form, the CDR3 reads TGTGCCAGCTCACCCCGCCTAGCGAAAGAGACCCAGTACTTC.

The CDR3 DNA reads TGTGCCAGCAGTTACCCCGGGACAGGGGTATACGAGCAGTACTTC. Its translation: CASSYPGTGVYEQYF. The chain recombines TRBV6-6 with TRBJ2-7; the match to TRBD1 covers 10 bases. J was trimmed by 4 bases and V by 2 bases; bases with no gene match: 5. This CDR3 spans 15 amino acids. In germline, CDR1 is MNHNY, CDR2 SVGAGI (reference sequence).

The chain's CDR3 is CASSTQTGPQPQHF. DNA for the CDR3: TGTGCCAGTAGTACCCAGACAGGGCCTCAGCCCCAGCATTTT. This chain links TRBV19 with TRBJ1-5, with 7 bases identical to TRBD1. CDR3 length: 14 residues. Trimming cost V 4 bases and J 6 bases; bases outside gene matches: 6. CDR1 and CDR2 (germline): LNHDA, SQIVND (reference sequence). Based on the CDR3 plus reference TRBV19 and TRBJ1-5, the full variable domain is DGGITQSPKYLFRKEGQNVTLSCEQNLNHDAMYWYRQDPGQGLRLIYYSQIVNDFQKGDIAEGYSVSREKKESFPLTVTSAQKNPTAFYLCASSTQTGPQPQHFGDGTRLSIL.

This chain joins TRBV15 and TRBJ1-1; D gene ambiguous. Germline assignment: CDR1 LNHNV and CDR2 YYDKDF (reference sequence). The CDR3 is 14 residues long. V was pared by 0 bases and J by 1 base, with 6 bases between. The CDR3 protein is CATSRDSWNTEAFF. As DNA, the CDR3 is TGTGCCACCAGCAGAGATTCTTGGAACACTGAAGCTTTCTTT. Variable domain in full (rest from reference TRBV15 and TRBJ1-1): DAMVIQNPRYQVTQFGKPVTLSCSQTLNHNVMYWYQQKSSQAPKLLFHYYDKDFNNEADTPDNFQSRRPNTSFCFLDIRSPGLGDTAMYLCATSRDSWNTEAFFGQGTRLTVV.

The V call is TRBV4-1, the J call TRBJ2-7, with a tentative D call TRBD2 (6 bases). In germline, CDR1 is MGHRA, CDR2 YSYEKL. V dropped 1 base and J dropped 6 bases, with 16 bases sitting between them. The CDR3 covers 15 residues. CDR3 sequence reads: CASSQGRRERSEQYF. In nucleotides, the CDR3 is TGCGCCAGCAGCCAAGGTAGGAGGGAGAGGAGCGAGCAGTACTTC.

The chain employs TRBV19 and TRBJ2-7; unclear D gene. Germline loops: CDR1 LNHDA, CDR2 SQIVND (reference sequence). This CDR3 contains 13 residues. The V end lost 1 base, the J end lost 5 bases, and 9 bases lay between the germline ends. The CDR3 protein is CASSIGQVNEQYF. DNA of the CDR3: TGTGCCAGTAGTATAGGACAAGTTAACGAGCAGTACTTC.